Described below is a single TCR beta chain sequence and its context. Antigen unknown. Here immunoSEQ multiplex PCR was the method, and the copy in TCRdb shows in-frame clones only, minus some. This sample has about 2 million clones, with roughly 94% found just once. As defined, naive CD8 cells were CD45RO-negative and positively selected for CCR7, with terminally differentiated effector memory CD45RA+ cells excluded. V gave up 3 bases and J gave up 0 bases, with 12 bases separating them. Germline lookup yields CDR1 MNHNS and CDR2 SASEGT. The CDR3 runs to 15 residues. This sample is part of a study of shared clonotypes between healthy human individuals. Notes on the study in general: It was anticipated that sequencing depth would influence how many clonotypes donors shared. Between four donors, naive CD4 clonotypes were shared at a level of about 5%. Represented diversity (both genetic and exposure-history) was limited by the small number of donors.

This sequence originates from a man aged 18 to 29 in good health. Sequenced sample: naive CD8+ T cells sorted from blood. The gene calls are TRBV6-1 and TRBJ2-7; D is unclear. The CDR3 DNA is TGTGCCAGCAGTGATTTTAAAGGAAACTCCTACGAGCAGTACTTC. Its protein product is CASSDFKGNSYEQYF.